This passage covers 9 T cell receptor beta chains from one sample sequenced in a study of blood T cell repertoires in COVID-19. Clones were sequenced by immunoSEQ multiplex PCR, and TCRdb holds only the in-frame ones, with some missing. The sample records about 120,000 clones, less than 90% being singletons. The sequencing sample was made of peripheral blood. The origin of the receptors is a man aged 80 or over with acute or convalescent COVID-19.

This clone appeared a few times. V usage is TRBV19 and J usage is TRBJ1-4; a weak D match, TRBD1 (6 bases). Germline V gene lookup returns CDR1 LNHDA and CDR2 SQIVND (reference sequence). Deletions cut 7 bases from V and 7 bases from J, with 16 bases between. There are 14 residues in the CDR3. CDR3 in amino acids: CASNGGGQGEKLFF. DNA for the CDR3: TGTGCCAGTAACGGCGGGGGGCAGGGTGAAAAACTGTTTTTT. Supplemented by reference TRBV19 and TRBJ1-4, the full variable domain reads DGGITQSPKYLFRKEGQNVTLSCEQNLNHDAMYWYRQDPGQGLRLIYYSQIVNDFQKGDIAEGYSVSREKKESFPLTVTSAQKNPTAFYLCASNGGGQGEKLFFGSGTQLSVL.

This sequence joins TRBV19 and TRBJ2-3; 8 bases match TRBD2. With V trimmed by 7 bases and J by 2 bases, 5 bases remained unmatched. From germline, CDR1 is LNHDA and CDR2 SQIVND (reference sequence). This CDR3 has 14 amino acids. In nucleotides, the CDR3 is TGTGCCAGTACCAAGCGGGGGCCCACAGATACGCAGTATTTT. It translates to CASTKRGPTDTQYF.

This rearrangement joins TRBV21-1 to TRBJ1-1. TRBV21-1 is tagged as a pseudogene. This CDR3 comprises 14 residues. CDR3 region: CASSKGPGGTEAFF. The CDR3 region has the DNA TGTGCCAGCAGCAAAGGTCCGGGGGGGACTGAAGCTTTCTTT.

The chain couples TRBV6-6 to TRBJ2-1; the D gene is possibly TRBD2 (6 bases). The length of the CDR3 is 14 residues. Germline lookup yields CDR1 MNHNY and CDR2 SVGAGI (reference sequence). V lost 7 bases to trimming and J lost 8 bases, with 18 bases between them. The DNA of the CDR3 is TGTGCCAGCACCCCTTATAACGGCGGGGATGAGCAGTTCTTC. Translated: CASTPYNGGDEQFF.

V usage is TRBV6-5 and J usage is TRBJ1-1; D remains ambiguous. CDR3 size: 11 residues. Germline assignment: CDR1 MNHEY and CDR2 SVGAGI. V lost 5 bases, J lost 4 bases, and 5 bases lay in between. The CDR3 reads CASSRGTEAFF. CDR3 coding DNA: TGTGCCAGCAGTCGAGGCACTGAAGCTTTCTTT.

The chain carries TRBV9 and TRBJ1-5; 9 bases fit TRBD1. The CDR3 has 15 amino acids. The ends lost 0 bases at V and 5 bases at J; junction bases unmatched: 3. Germline values: CDR1 SGDLS, CDR2 YYNGEE. CDR3 region: CASSVGDREDQPQHF. The CDR3 region has the DNA TGTGCCAGCAGCGTAGGGGACAGGGAAGATCAGCCCCAGCATTTT.

The chain is built from TRBV6-1 and TRBJ1-2, with 8 bases matching TRBD1. J lost 7 bases, V lost 2 bases, and 3 bases had no gene match. The CDR3 sequence is 13 residues long. Germline CDR1 and CDR2: MNHNS and SASEGT. The CDR3 loop reads CASSEYQGAGYTF. CDR3 nucleotide sequence: TGTGCCAGCAGTGAATACCAGGGGGCTGGCTACACCTTC.

V usage is TRBV16 and J usage is TRBJ1-3; D possibly corresponds to TRBD1 (6 bases). This CDR3 has 13 residues. Looked up from germline, CDR1 is KGHSY and CDR2 is FQNENV. With 2 bases removed from V and 8 bases from J, the gap between germline ends came to 10 bases. The CDR3 nucleotides are TGTGCCAGCAGCCAAGTCAACAGGGACACCATATATTTT. As protein: CASSQVNRDTIYF.

This rearrangement joins TRBV18 to TRBJ2-3; 8 bases fit TRBD1. This CDR3 contains 15 residues. CDR1 and CDR2 from the germline V gene are KGHSH and LQKENI. Trimming cost V 4 bases and J 4 bases; bases outside gene matches: 7. DNA of the CDR3: TGTGCCAGCTCACAATCGACAGGGGATCCAGATACGCAGTATTTT. Translated: CASSQSTGDPDTQYF. Variable domain in full (rest from reference TRBV18 and TRBJ2-3): NAGVMQNPRHLVRRRGQEARLRCSPMKGHSHVYWYRQLPEEGLKFMVYLQKENIIDESGMPKERFSAEFPKEGPSILRIQQVVRGDSAAYFCASSQSTGDPDTQYFGPGTRLTVL.